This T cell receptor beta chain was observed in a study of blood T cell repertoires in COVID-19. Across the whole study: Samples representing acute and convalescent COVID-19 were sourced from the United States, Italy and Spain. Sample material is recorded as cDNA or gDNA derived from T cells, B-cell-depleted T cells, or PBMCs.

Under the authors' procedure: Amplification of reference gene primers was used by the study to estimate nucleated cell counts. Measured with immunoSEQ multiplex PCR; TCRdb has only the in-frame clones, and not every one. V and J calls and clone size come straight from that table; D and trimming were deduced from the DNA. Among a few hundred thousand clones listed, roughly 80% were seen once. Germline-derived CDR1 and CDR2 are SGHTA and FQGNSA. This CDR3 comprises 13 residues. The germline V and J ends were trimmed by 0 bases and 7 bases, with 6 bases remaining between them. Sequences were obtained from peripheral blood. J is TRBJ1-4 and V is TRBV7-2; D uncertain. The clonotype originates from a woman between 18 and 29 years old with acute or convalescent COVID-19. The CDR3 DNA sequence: TGTGCCAGCAGCTTAGCCCGGGGTGAAAAACTGTTTTTT. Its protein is CASSLARGEKLFF.